The entry that follows covers one TCR beta chain sequence. Its antigen is unidentified. The entry originates in a study of response to subunit inactivated influenza vaccine. TCRdb used MiXCR to reprocess the RT-PCR reads, holding one entry per CDR3 protein. The table lists approximately 500,000 distinct CDR3 sequences, 12% to 15% of them singletons. CDR1 is DFQATT and CDR2 is SNEGSKA in the germline V gene (reference sequence). V gave up 0 bases and J gave up 4 bases; unmatched junction bases: 14. The CDR3 spans 18 residues. Broader study findings: After each seasonal influenza vaccination, few new T cells are recruited, the authors suggested.

Material: PBMCs from blood, obtained approximately 13 days after vaccination. The sequence came from a man aged 50-60 years who received an inactivated influenza vaccine. The chain recombines TRBV20-1 with TRBJ2-7; TRBD2 aligns across 11 bases. Here the CDR3 reads CSARDLRSSGLADYEQYF. CDR3 bases: TGCAGTGCTAGAGATCTTCGTTCCTCGGGACTAGCGGATTACGAGCAGTACTTC.